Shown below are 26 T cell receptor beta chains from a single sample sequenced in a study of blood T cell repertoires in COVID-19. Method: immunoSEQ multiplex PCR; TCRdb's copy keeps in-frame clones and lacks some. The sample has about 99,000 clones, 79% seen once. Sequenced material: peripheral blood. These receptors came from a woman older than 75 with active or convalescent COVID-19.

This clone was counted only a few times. In DNA, the CDR3 is TGTGCCAGCTCACCGGCGAACACTGAAGCTTTCTTT. As protein: CASSPANTEAFF. V is TRBV18 and J is TRBJ1-1; D is unresolved. The V gene lost 3 bases and the J gene lost 1 base, with 3 bases spanning the gap. Germline-derived CDR1 and CDR2 are KGHSH and LQKENI. CDR3 length: 12 residues.

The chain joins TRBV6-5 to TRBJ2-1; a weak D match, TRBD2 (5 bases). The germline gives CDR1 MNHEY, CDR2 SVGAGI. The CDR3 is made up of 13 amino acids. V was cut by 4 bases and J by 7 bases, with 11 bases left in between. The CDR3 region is CASSLGRGNEQFF. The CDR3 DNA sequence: TGTGCCAGCAGTTTGGGGAGAGGGAATGAGCAGTTCTTC.

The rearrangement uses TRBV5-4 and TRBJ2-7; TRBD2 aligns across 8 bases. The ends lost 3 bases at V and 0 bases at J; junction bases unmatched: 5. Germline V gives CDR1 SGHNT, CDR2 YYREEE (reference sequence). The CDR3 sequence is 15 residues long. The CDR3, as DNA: TGTGCCAGCAGCTCGGGGGGGGGCCTCTCCTACGAGCAGTACTTC. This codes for CASSSGGGLSYEQYF.

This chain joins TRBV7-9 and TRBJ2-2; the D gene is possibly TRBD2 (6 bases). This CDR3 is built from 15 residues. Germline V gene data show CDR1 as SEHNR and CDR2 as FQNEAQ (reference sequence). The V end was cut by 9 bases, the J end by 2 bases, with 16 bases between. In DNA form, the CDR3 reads TGTGCCAGTCCCCAGACCGGGGGTAACACCGGGGAGCTGTTTTTT. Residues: CASPQTGGNTGELFF. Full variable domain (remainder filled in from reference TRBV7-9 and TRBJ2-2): DTGVSQNPRHKITKRGQNVTFRCDPISEHNRLYWYRQTLGQGPEFLTYFQNEAQLEKSRLLSDRFSAERPKGSFSTLEIQRTEQGDSAMYLCASPQTGGNTGELFFGEGSRLTVL.

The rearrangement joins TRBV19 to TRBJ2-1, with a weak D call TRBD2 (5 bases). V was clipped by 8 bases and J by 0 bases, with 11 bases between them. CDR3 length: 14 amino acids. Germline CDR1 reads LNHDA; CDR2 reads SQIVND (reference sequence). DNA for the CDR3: TGTGCCAGTGGACGGGGAAGCTCCTACAATGAGCAGTTCTTC. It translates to CASGRGSSYNEQFF.

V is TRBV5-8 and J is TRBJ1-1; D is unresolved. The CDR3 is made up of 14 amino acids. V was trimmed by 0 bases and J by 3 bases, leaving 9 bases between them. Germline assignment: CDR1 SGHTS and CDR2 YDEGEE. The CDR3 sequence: CASSLGTLYTEAFF. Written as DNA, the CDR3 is TGTGCCAGCAGCTTGGGGACTCTGTACACTGAAGCTTTCTTT.

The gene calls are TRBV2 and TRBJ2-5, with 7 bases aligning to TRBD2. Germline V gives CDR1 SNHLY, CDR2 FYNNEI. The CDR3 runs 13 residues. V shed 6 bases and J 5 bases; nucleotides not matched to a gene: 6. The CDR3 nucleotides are TGTGCCAGCAGGGTGACTAGCCGGGAGACCCAGTACTTC. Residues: CASRVTSRETQYF.

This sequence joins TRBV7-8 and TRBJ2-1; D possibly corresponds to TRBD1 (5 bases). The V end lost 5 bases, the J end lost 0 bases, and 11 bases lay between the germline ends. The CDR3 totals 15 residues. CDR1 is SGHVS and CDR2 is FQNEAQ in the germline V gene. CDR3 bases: TGTGCCAGCAGCGTGACAGCTAGCTCCTACAATGAGCAGTTCTTC. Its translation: CASSVTASSYNEQFF.

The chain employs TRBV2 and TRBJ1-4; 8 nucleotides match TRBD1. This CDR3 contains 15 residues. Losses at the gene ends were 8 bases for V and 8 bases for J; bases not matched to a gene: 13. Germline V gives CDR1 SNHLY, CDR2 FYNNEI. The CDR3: CASVFQGQAGEKLFF. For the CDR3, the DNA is TGTGCCAGCGTCTTTCAGGGACAGGCGGGCGAAAAACTGTTTTTT.

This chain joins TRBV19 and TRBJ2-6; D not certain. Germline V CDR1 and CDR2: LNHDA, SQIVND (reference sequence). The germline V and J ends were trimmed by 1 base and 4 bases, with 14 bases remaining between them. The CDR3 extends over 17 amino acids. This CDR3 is CASSIVSTPGGANVLTF. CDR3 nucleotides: TGTGCCAGTAGTATAGTTAGCACCCCCGGGGGGGCCAACGTCCTGACTTTC. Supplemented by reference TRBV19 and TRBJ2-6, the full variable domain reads DGGITQSPKYLFRKEGQNVTLSCEQNLNHDAMYWYRQDPGQGLRLIYYSQIVNDFQKGDIAEGYSVSREKKESFPLTVTSAQKNPTAFYLCASSIVSTPGGANVLTFGAGSRLTVL.

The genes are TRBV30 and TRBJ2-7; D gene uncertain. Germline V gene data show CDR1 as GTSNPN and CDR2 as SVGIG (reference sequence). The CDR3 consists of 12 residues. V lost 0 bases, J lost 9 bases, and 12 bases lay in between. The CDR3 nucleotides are TGTGCCTGGAGTGTACACCTGTCGCTGCAGTACTTC. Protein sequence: CAWSVHLSLQYF.

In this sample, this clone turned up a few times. CDR3 amino acids: CASRPGQGQGYTF. The DNA of the CDR3 is TGTGCCAGCAGACCGGGACAGGGGCAAGGCTACACCTTC. This rearrangement joins TRBV28 to TRBJ1-2, with 10 bases fitting TRBD1. V shed 6 bases and J 8 bases; nucleotides not matched to a gene: 6. CDR1 MDHEN and CDR2 SYDVKM come from the germline V gene. The CDR3 consists of 13 residues.

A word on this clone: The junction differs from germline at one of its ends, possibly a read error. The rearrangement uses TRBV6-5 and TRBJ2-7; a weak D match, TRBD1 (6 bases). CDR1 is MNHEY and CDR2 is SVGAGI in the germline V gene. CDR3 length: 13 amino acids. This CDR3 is CASSSDRNYEQYF. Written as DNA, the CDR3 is TGTGCCAGTAGTTCGGACAGAAACTACGAGCAGTACTTC.

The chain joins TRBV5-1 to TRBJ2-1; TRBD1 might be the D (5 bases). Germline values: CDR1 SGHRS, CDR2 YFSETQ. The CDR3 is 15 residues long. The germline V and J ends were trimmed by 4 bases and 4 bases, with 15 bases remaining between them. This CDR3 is CASSPSAGLYNEQFF. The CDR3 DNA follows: TGCGCCAGCAGCCCCTCGGCAGGGCTATACAATGAGCAGTTCTTC.

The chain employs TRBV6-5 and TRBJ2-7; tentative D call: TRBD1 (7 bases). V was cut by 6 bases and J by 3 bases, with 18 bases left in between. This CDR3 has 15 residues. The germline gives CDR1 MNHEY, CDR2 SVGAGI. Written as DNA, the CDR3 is TGTGCCAGCAGCCAGGGGGGAGTACCTCTCTACGAGCAGTACTTC. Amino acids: CASSQGGVPLYEQYF.

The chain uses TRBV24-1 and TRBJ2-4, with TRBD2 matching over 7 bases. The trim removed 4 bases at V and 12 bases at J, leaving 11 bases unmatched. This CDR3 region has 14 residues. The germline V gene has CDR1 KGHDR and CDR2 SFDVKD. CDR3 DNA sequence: TGTGCCACCAGTGAACCCGAAACTAGCGTGGGTCAGTACTTC. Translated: CATSEPETSVGQYF.

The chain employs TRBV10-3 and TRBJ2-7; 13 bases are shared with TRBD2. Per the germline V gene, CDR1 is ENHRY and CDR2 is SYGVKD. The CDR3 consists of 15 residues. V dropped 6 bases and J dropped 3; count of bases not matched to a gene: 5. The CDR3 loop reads CAISPGLAGNYEQYF. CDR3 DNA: TGTGCCATCAGCCCGGGACTAGCGGGAAACTACGAGCAGTACTTC.

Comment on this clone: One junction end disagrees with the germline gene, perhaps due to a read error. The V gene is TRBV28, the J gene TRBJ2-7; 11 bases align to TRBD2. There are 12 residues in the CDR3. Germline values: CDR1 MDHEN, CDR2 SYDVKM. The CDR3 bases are TGTGCCAGCAGTCCGAGACTAGCGGGAAATGACTTC. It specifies CASSPRLAGNDF.

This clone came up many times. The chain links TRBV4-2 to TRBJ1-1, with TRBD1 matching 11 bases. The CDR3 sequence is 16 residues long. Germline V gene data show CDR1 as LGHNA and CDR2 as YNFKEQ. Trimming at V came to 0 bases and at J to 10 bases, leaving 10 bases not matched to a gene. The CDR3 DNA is TGTGCCAGCAGCCAAGAGTCGGGACAGGGGGGTACGGCAGCTTTCTTT. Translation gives CASSQESGQGGTAAFF.

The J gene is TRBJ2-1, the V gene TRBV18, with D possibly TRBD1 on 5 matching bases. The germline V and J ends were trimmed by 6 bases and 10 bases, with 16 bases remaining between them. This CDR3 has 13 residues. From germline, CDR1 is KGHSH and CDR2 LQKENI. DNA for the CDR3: TGTGCCAGCTCTCCAAGCAGGGAATACGAGCAGTTCTTC. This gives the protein CASSPSREYEQFF.

The CDR3 sequence is CASSLVRYNSPLHF. CDR3 in DNA: TGTGCCAGCAGCTTAGTCCGGTATAATTCACCCCTCCACTTT. The rearrangement uses TRBV11-1 and TRBJ1-6; D not certain. The ends were cut back, 1 base at V and 4 bases at J, with 5 bases in the middle. The CDR3 has 14 residues. The germline V gene encodes CDR1 SGHAT and CDR2 FQDESV (reference sequence). Full variable domain (remainder filled in from reference TRBV11-1 and TRBJ1-6): EAEVAQSPRYKITEKSQAVAFWCDPISGHATLYWYRQILGQGPELLVQFQDESVVDDSQLPKDRFSAERLKGVDSTLKIQPAELGDSAMYLCASSLVRYNSPLHFGNGTRLTVT.

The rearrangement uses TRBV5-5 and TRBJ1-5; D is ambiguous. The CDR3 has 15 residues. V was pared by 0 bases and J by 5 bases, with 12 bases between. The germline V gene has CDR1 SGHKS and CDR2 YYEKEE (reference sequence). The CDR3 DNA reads TGTGCCAGCAGCTTGGGCACCATAACGGATCAGCCCCAGCATTTT. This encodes CASSLGTITDQPQHF. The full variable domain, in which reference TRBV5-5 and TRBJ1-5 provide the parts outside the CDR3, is DAGVTQSPTHLIKTRGQQVTLRCSPISGHKSVSWYQQVLGQGPQFIFQYYEKEERGRGNFPDRFSARQFPNYSSELNVNALLLGDSALYLCASSLGTITDQPQHFGDGTRLSIL.

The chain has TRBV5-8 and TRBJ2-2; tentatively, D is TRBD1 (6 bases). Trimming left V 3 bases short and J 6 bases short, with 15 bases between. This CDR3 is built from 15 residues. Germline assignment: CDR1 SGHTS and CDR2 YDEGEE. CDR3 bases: TGTGCCAGCAGCTCAGGGGCCAGGGGTGCCGGGGAGCTGTTTTTT. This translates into CASSSGARGAGELFF. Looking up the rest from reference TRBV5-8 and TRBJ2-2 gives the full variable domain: EAGVTQSPTHLIKTRGQQATLRCSPISGHTSVYWYQQALGLGLQFLLWYDEGEERNRGNFPPRFSGRQFPNYSSELNVNALELEDSALYLCASSSGARGAGELFFGEGSRLTVL.

The CDR3 spells CATLLGLPPYEQYF. CDR3 coding DNA: TGTGCCACCTTGCTAGGACTGCCTCCCTACGAGCAGTACTTC. The chain links TRBV28 to TRBJ2-7; tentatively, D is TRBD2 (5 bases). CDR3 length equals 14 residues. CDR1 MDHEN and CDR2 SYDVKM come from the germline V gene. The V gene lost 10 bases and the J gene lost 2 bases, with 18 bases spanning the gap.

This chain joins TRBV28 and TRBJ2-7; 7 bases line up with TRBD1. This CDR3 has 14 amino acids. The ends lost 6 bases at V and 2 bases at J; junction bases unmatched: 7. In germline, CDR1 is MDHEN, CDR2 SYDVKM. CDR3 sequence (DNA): TGTGCCAGCAGAGAACCCGGGACAGCCTACGAGCAGTACTTC. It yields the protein CASREPGTAYEQYF.

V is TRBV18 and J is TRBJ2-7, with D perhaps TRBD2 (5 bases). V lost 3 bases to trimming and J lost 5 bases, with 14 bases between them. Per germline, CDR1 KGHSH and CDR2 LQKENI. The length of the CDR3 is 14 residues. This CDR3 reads CASSPESGFNEQYF. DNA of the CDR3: TGTGCCAGCTCACCGGAATCGGGATTCAACGAGCAGTACTTC.